Shown below are 14 T cell receptor beta chains from a single sample sequenced in a study of control samples from healthy donors and cancer patients. Assay used: immunoSEQ multiplex PCR; TCRdb lists only in-frame clones, some missing. Of about 140,000 clones detected, roughly nine tenths appear once; the ten largest clones hold around 8.2%. Sequences were obtained from blood. The receptor source for this set is a woman aged 25 to 45 in good health.

V usage is TRBV30 and J usage is TRBJ2-1, with 7 positions matching TRBD2. The trim removed 1 base at V and 7 bases at J, leaving 4 bases unmatched. CDR3 length: 13 amino acids. Per germline, CDR1 GTSNPN and CDR2 SVGIG (reference sequence). The chain's CDR3 is CAWSDGRRNEQFF. In DNA, the CDR3 is TGTGCCTGGAGTGACGGGAGGCGAAATGAGCAGTTCTTC.

V and J are TRBV14 and TRBJ2-2, with D possibly being TRBD1 (6 bases). The CDR3 spans 17 residues. The V end was cut by 4 bases, the J end by 1 base, with 16 bases between. Looked up from germline, CDR1 is SGHDN and CDR2 is FVKESK. The CDR3 loop is CASSRVVDSWNTGELFF. CDR3 nucleotide sequence: TGTGCCAGCAGCCGCGTTGTGGACAGCTGGAACACCGGGGAGCTGTTTTTT.

The chain recombines TRBV2 with TRBJ2-1, with 8 nucleotides matching TRBD2. The V and J ends lost 6 bases and 8 bases, in that order; junction bases with no gene match: 12. The CDR3 is made up of 15 amino acids. Germline CDR1 and CDR2: SNHLY and FYNNEI. The CDR3 is CASRGGLGPGDEQFF. The CDR3 coding sequence is TGTGCCAGCAGGGGGGGACTAGGGCCCGGGGATGAGCAGTTCTTC. Variable domain in full (rest from reference TRBV2 and TRBJ2-1): EPEVTQTPSHQVTQMGQEVILRCVPISNHLYFYWYRQILGQKVEFLVSFYNNEISEKSEIFDDQFSVERPDGSNFTLKIRSTKLEDSAMYFCASRGGLGPGDEQFFGPGTRLTVL.

This chain connects TRBV12-3 or TRBV12-4 to TRBJ2-1; tentative D call: TRBD2 (6 bases). This CDR3 spans 13 amino acids. V lost 6 bases and J lost 5, with 11 bases in between. The CDR3 DNA is TGTGCCAGCAGGTGGGACTTCAACAATGAGCAGTTCTTC. It specifies CASRWDFNNEQFF.

This chain's CDR3 is CASSYMGNTEAFF. CDR3 bases: TGTGCCAGCAGTTACATGGGGAACACTGAAGCTTTCTTT. The V call is TRBV6-5, the J call TRBJ1-1; D remains ambiguous. V lost 2 bases and J 1 base, leaving 5 bases between the germline ends. The germline V gene has CDR1 MNHEY and CDR2 SVGAGI. This CDR3 has 13 residues.

The chain combines TRBV28 with TRBJ2-1, with 11 bases matching TRBD2. V lost 5 bases, J lost 5 bases, and 8 bases stayed unmatched. CDR1 and CDR2 from the germline V gene are MDHEN and SYDVKM. CDR3 length: 16 amino acids. The CDR3 nucleotides read TGTGCCAGCAGTCGTCCGGGACTAGCGGAACACAATGAGCAGTTCTTC. Translation: CASSRPGLAEHNEQFF.

The V gene is TRBV5-5, the J gene TRBJ1-2; 10 bases map to TRBD1. V trimming: 1 base; J trimming: 5 bases; junction bases outside the gene matches: 14. The CDR3 runs 18 residues. CDR1 is SGHKS, CDR2 YYEKEE, per germline (reference sequence). The CDR3 DNA follows: TGTGCCAGCAGCTTGATCCCCGTAGGGGACAGGGGAAAATATGGCTACACCTTC. It yields the protein CASSLIPVGDRGKYGYTF.

V gene TRBV5-6 combines with J gene TRBJ1-3; 7 nucleotides align to TRBD1. Germline V CDR1 and CDR2: SGHDT, YYEEEE. The CDR3 length is 16 residues. V shed 0 bases, J shed 7 bases, and the junction held 10 bases outside the gene matches. The CDR3 sequence is CASSLAGAGGANTIYF. In DNA, the CDR3 is TGTGCCAGCAGCTTGGCAGGGGCAGGGGGAGCGAACACCATATATTTT.

The chain recombines TRBV13 with TRBJ2-1, with 9 bases identical to TRBD2. The CDR3 length is 20 residues. The junction had 15 bases not matched to a gene; V was cut back by 3 bases and J by 0 bases. Germline values: CDR1 PRHDT, CDR2 FYEKMQ (reference sequence). Here the CDR3 reads CASSFSGQAGGPYSYNEQFF. DNA of the CDR3: TGTGCCAGCAGCTTTTCGGGACAAGCGGGAGGCCCTTACTCCTACAATGAGCAGTTCTTC.

This clone was observed a handful of times. This rearrangement joins TRBV3-1 (or the pseudogene TRBV3-2) to TRBJ2-7, with 7 bases aligning to TRBD2. The junction had 7 bases not matched to a gene; V was cut back by 1 base and J by 7 bases. Germline CDR1 reads LGHDT; CDR2 reads YNNKEL (reference sequence). The CDR3 spans 14 residues. The CDR3 protein is CASSQGAGAREQYF. CDR3 coding DNA: TGTGCCAGCAGCCAAGGGGCGGGAGCTCGGGAGCAGTACTTC.

V is TRBV28 and J is TRBJ2-2, with D tentatively TRBD2 (6 bases). Trimming cost V 2 bases and J 4 bases, with 17 bases left between them. Germline CDR1 is MDHEN and CDR2 is SYDVKM. The CDR3 runs 17 residues. In DNA form, the CDR3 reads TGTGCCAGCAGTTTAAGCGGGTGGAGGGCAATCACCGGGGAGCTGTTTTTT. Translating it yields CASSLSGWRAITGELFF.

The rearrangement joins TRBV7-2 to TRBJ2-5; possibly TRBD1 for D (5 bases). Trimming pared 1 base from V and 1 base from J, leaving 7 bases between. Germline CDR1 and CDR2: SGHTA and FQGNSA. The CDR3 runs to 14 residues. The CDR3 is CASSLGDSQETQYF. CDR3 bases: TGTGCCAGCAGCTTAGGAGACAGCCAAGAGACCCAGTACTTC.

The chain recombines TRBV19 with TRBJ2-4, with 7 positions matching TRBD2. The V gene's germline CDR1 is LNHDA and CDR2 SQIVND (reference sequence). This CDR3 region has 16 residues. J lost 7 bases, V lost 5 bases, and 14 bases had no gene match. The CDR3 nucleotides are TGTGCCAGTAGTCGGGGAGGGGCGGGAGTGGTGAACATTCAGTACTTC. It is translated as CASSRGGAGVVNIQYF.

This sequence joins TRBV2 and TRBJ1-2; D is ambiguous. Trimming took 2 bases from V and 6 from J, leaving 10 bases between them. The germline CDR1 and CDR2 sequences are SNHLY and FYNNEI. The CDR3 is 13 amino acids. This CDR3 is CASSEKYQNGYTF. Written as DNA, the CDR3 is TGTGCCAGCAGTGAAAAGTATCAGAATGGCTACACCTTC.